What follows are 23 T cell receptor beta chains derived from one specimen sequenced in a study of T cells after yellow fever vaccination. TCRdb independently ran MiXCR on the 5' RACE reads; one entry per CDR3 protein. The sample includes 200,000 to 250,000 distinct CDR3 sequences, less than 9% of them seen just once. Here the sequenced sample was CD4+ T cells sorted from PBMCs, taken 15 days after the yellow fever booster vaccination. The receptors stem from a man in his thirties or forties who received the YFV17D yellow fever vaccine.

The chain is built from TRBV12-3 or TRBV12-4 and TRBJ1-1; D remains unclear. This CDR3 is 13 amino acids long. The V gene lost 6 bases and the J gene lost 4 bases, with 12 bases spanning the gap. The CDR3 loop reads CASRLGRGTEAFF. The CDR3, as DNA: TGTGCCAGCAGGCTAGGGCGCGGCACTGAAGCTTTCTTT.

This clonotype was observed a few times. The rearrangement links TRBV19 to TRBJ2-4, with D perhaps matching TRBD2 (5 bases). The CDR3 is 13 amino acids. Germline CDR1 LNHDA, CDR2 SQIVND (reference sequence). The V gene lost 5 bases and the J gene lost 0 bases, with 5 bases spanning the gap. The CDR3 loop is CASSGRAKNIQYF. The CDR3 coding sequence is TGTGCCAGTAGTGGGAGAGCCAAAAACATTCAGTACTTC.

In its sample, this clonotype was seen a few times. The genes are TRBV5-5 and TRBJ2-2, with D tentatively TRBD1 (5 bases). The CDR3 is 16 residues long. V was pared by 6 bases and J by 3 bases, with 18 bases between. Germline values: CDR1 SGHKS, CDR2 YYEKEE (reference sequence). Here the CDR3 reads CASTASGRGDTGELFF. The DNA for the CDR3 is TGTGCCAGCACAGCTTCAGGGCGCGGCGACACCGGGGAGCTGTTTTTT. Filled out from reference TRBV5-5 and TRBJ2-2, the complete variable domain reads DAGVTQSPTHLIKTRGQQVTLRCSPISGHKSVSWYQQVLGQGPQFIFQYYEKEERGRGNFPDRFSARQFPNYSSELNVNALLLGDSALYLCASTASGRGDTGELFFGEGSRLTVL.

This clonotype has a count of ten or more. The chain carries TRBV12-3 or TRBV12-4 and TRBJ2-7; 7 bases are a match to TRBD1. V trimming: 6 bases; J trimming: 2 bases; junction bases outside the gene matches: 1. The CDR3 is made up of 12 amino acids. CDR3: CASSQGAYEQYF. As DNA, the CDR3 is TGTGCCAGCAGCCAGGGGGCCTACGAGCAGTACTTC.

Only a few counts were recorded for this clonotype. The chain employs TRBV9 and TRBJ1-3; D possibly corresponds to TRBD1 (5 bases). The CDR3 extends over 17 amino acids. CDR1 SGDLS and CDR2 YYNGEE come from the germline V gene. Trimming shortened V by 0 bases and J by 0 bases, and 13 bases separated the two germline ends. The CDR3 protein is CASSVEGFGSSGNTIYF. For the CDR3, the DNA is TGTGCCAGCAGCGTAGAGGGGTTTGGAAGCTCTGGAAACACCATATATTTT.

This clonotype was counted ten times or more. This chain joins TRBV10-3 and TRBJ2-3; D possibly corresponds to TRBD2 (5 bases). Trimming shortened V by 9 bases and J by 4 bases, and 17 bases separated the two germline ends. The CDR3 sequence is 14 residues long. Germline assignment: CDR1 ENHRY and CDR2 SYGVKD. CDR3 nucleotide sequence: TGTGCCATTAGGACGGAGGAAGGCCCAGATACGCAGTATTTT. It yields the protein CAIRTEEGPDTQYF.

This clonotype has more than one count but fewer than ten. The chain joins TRBV20-1 to TRBJ2-1; 8 bases map to TRBD2. V shed 5 bases, J shed 1 base, and the junction held 10 bases outside the gene matches. CDR1 and CDR2 from the germline V gene are DFQATT and SNEGSKA (reference sequence). The CDR3 loop spans 16 amino acids. The CDR3 bases are TGCAGTGCTCAGAGCGGGAGCCCCTCGTCCTACAATGAGCAGTTCTTC. It translates to CSAQSGSPSSYNEQFF.

This chain connects TRBV18 to TRBJ2-6; possibly TRBD1 for D (6 bases). V shed 6 bases and J shed 2 bases, with 8 bases lying between them. The CDR3 is made up of 14 amino acids. CDR1 is KGHSH and CDR2 is LQKENI in the germline V gene. The DNA for the CDR3 is TGTGCCAGCTCCCCAGGGGCTGGGGCCAACGTCCTGACTTTC. The encoded protein is CASSPGAGANVLTF.

The sample holds a few counts of this clonotype. The chain combines TRBV5-4 with TRBJ2-2; TRBD2 agrees at 14 bases. The CDR3 sequence is 17 residues long. Trimming at V came to 4 bases and at J to 7 bases, leaving 9 bases not matched to a gene. Germline loops: CDR1 SGHNT, CDR2 YYREEE (reference sequence). In nucleotides, the CDR3 is TGTGCCAGCAGCACTCCGACTAGCGGGAGGGGTGGCGGGGAGCTGTTTTTT. Translation: CASSTPTSGRGGGELFF.

In its sample, this clonotype was seen a few times. The gene calls are TRBV6-2 or TRBV6-3 and TRBJ2-7, with a possible D match to TRBD1 (7 bases). This CDR3 is 13 amino acids long. Germline values: CDR1 MNHEY, CDR2 SVGEGT. Trimming took off 8 bases at V and 2 bases at J, with 13 bases between the two ends. The CDR3 nucleotides read TGTGCCAGCGGAGGGACAGCCGCCTACGAGCAGTACTTC. This codes for CASGGTAAYEQYF.

This clonotype has only a few counts. The chain couples TRBV6-1 to TRBJ1-2; D ambiguous. The V gene's germline CDR1 is MNHNS and CDR2 SASEGT. V was cut by 11 bases and J by 4 bases, with 23 bases left in between. The CDR3 covers 15 residues. The DNA of the CDR3 is TGTGCCGCCCGCGATGGTGGACGGAGGGCCTATGGCTACACCTTC. This encodes CAARDGGRRAYGYTF.

The chain uses TRBV20-1 and TRBJ1-2, with D perhaps TRBD1 (5 bases). Germline loops: CDR1 DFQATT, CDR2 SNEGSKA (reference sequence). Trimming took off 6 bases at V and 4 bases at J, with 12 bases between the two ends. There are 12 residues in the CDR3. The CDR3: CSARPGGYGYTF. The CDR3, as DNA: TGCAGTGCCCGACCGGGGGGCTATGGCTACACCTTC.

The chain links TRBV18 to TRBJ2-7; D unresolved. The V gene's germline CDR1 is KGHSH and CDR2 LQKENI. The CDR3 has 13 amino acids. Trimming shortened V by 3 bases and J by 0 bases, and 6 bases separated the two germline ends. CDR3 DNA sequence: TGTGCCAGCTCACCGGCGAGCTCCTACGAGCAGTACTTC. Protein: CASSPASSYEQYF.

This clonotype appeared a few times. The chain recombines TRBV20-1 with TRBJ2-7, with D possibly being TRBD1 (5 bases). The CDR3 is 14 amino acids. The V gene's germline CDR1 is DFQATT and CDR2 SNEGSKA (reference sequence). V was pared by 0 bases and J by 4 bases, with 13 bases between. The CDR3 here is CSAREVTVNYEQYF. The CDR3 DNA reads TGCAGTGCTAGAGAGGTGACAGTCAATTACGAGCAGTACTTC.

V is TRBV19 and J is TRBJ2-1, with D possibly being TRBD1 (6 bases). Germline CDR1 is LNHDA and CDR2 is SQIVND (reference sequence). The CDR3 extends over 14 amino acids. V was pared by 8 bases and J by 0 bases, with 11 bases between. The CDR3 DNA follows: TGTGCCAGTGGGATAGGGGGCTCCTACAATGAGCAGTTCTTC. Protein sequence: CASGIGGSYNEQFF. The full variable domain, its missing parts supplied by reference TRBV19 and TRBJ2-1, is DGGITQSPKYLFRKEGQNVTLSCEQNLNHDAMYWYRQDPGQGLRLIYYSQIVNDFQKGDIAEGYSVSREKKESFPLTVTSAQKNPTAFYLCASGIGGSYNEQFFGPGTRLTVL.

This clonotype appeared a few times. This sequence joins TRBV5-1 and TRBJ2-2; the D gene is possibly TRBD1 (5 bases). The germline CDR1 and CDR2 sequences are SGHRS and YFSETQ. V was clipped by 3 bases and J by 1 base, with 13 bases between them. The CDR3 has 16 amino acids. The CDR3 loop is CASSSLQGRNTGELFF. In DNA form, the CDR3 reads TGCGCCAGCAGCTCCCTCCAGGGAAGGAACACCGGGGAGCTGTTTTTT.

This clonotype was found many times. The chain carries TRBV29-1 and TRBJ2-7; the D is unclear. Trimming cost V 4 bases and J 2 bases, with 12 bases left between them. The CDR3 length is 13 residues. Per the germline V gene, CDR1 is SQVTM and CDR2 is ANQGSEA. CDR3: CSVGLEPTYEQYF. CDR3 coding DNA: TGCAGCGTTGGCCTCGAACCAACCTACGAGCAGTACTTC.

The V call is TRBV9, the J call TRBJ2-3; a possible D gene is TRBD2 (6 bases). Trimming removed 3 bases at V and 2 bases at J, with 13 bases between. CDR1 and CDR2 (germline): SGDLS, YYNGEE. This CDR3 is built from 15 residues. CDR3 nucleotides: TGTGCCAGCAGCGGGAGGGACGGATTCACAGATACGCAGTATTTT. This codes for CASSGRDGFTDTQYF.

This clonotype was seen repeatedly, ten times or more. The gene calls are TRBV7-2 and TRBJ2-2; 8 bases align to TRBD2. The CDR3 consists of 15 residues. The trim removed 1 base at V and 5 bases at J, leaving 3 bases unmatched. Looked up from germline, CDR1 is SGHTA and CDR2 is FQGNSA. The DNA for the CDR3 is TGTGCCAGCAGCTTAGAAGCGGGAGTTACCGGGGAGCTGTTTTTT. This codes for CASSLEAGVTGELFF.

This clonotype has only a few counts. J is TRBJ2-7 and V is TRBV5-6; D assignment may be TRBD1 or TRBD2 (6 bases each). The CDR3 spans 15 residues. Germline CDR1 and CDR2: SGHDT and YYEEEE. Trimming left V 4 bases short and J 0 bases short, with 14 bases between. The CDR3 nucleotides are TGTGCCAGCAGCCGGGGGCGAGCGGACTCCTACGAGCAGTACTTC. Its translation is CASSRGRADSYEQYF.

The rearrangement uses TRBV20-1 and TRBJ1-5; TRBD1 is a possible D gene (6 bases). The germline V gene encodes CDR1 DFQATT and CDR2 SNEGSKA (reference sequence). Trimming removed 3 bases from V and 6 bases from J, with 15 bases in between. The CDR3 loop spans 14 amino acids. The CDR3 is CSARGTGLGQPQHF. CDR3 DNA: TGCAGTGCTAGGGGCACAGGGCTCGGTCAGCCCCAGCATTTT.

This clonotype has a handful of counts. The chain links TRBV27 to TRBJ2-2, with D tentatively TRBD2 (5 bases). Germline lookup yields CDR1 MNHEY and CDR2 SMNVEV (reference sequence). V was trimmed by 5 bases and J by 9 bases, leaving 13 bases between them. The CDR3 sequence is 13 residues long. DNA of the CDR3: TGTGCCAGCAGTCCGCCGGGGAGCTGGGAGCTGTTTTTT. It encodes CASSPPGSWELFF.

The chain has TRBV5-1 and TRBJ1-2; 7 positions match TRBD1. V was pared by 5 bases and J by 3 bases, with 10 bases of the junction left unmatched. The CDR3 extends over 15 amino acids. CDR1 is SGHRS and CDR2 is YFSETQ in the germline V gene. CDR3 amino acids: CASSRDRALDYGYTF. The CDR3 region has the DNA TGCGCCAGCAGTCGCGACAGGGCGCTTGACTATGGCTACACCTTC.